This TCR beta chain was sequenced for a study of shared clonotypes between healthy human individuals (dated by TCRdb to about 2020). Turning to the overall study: Three men and two women, aged 18 to 49 years, made up the cohort. To increase sequencing depth and limit assay-specific biases, different laboratories used diverse techniques to prepare libraries and sequence TCR repertoires. Per donor, three plates each were used for CD4 naive and CD4 memory, two for CD8 naive, and one for CD8 memory. The study deeply sequenced blood TCR repertoires of about 5 healthy adults to estimate repertoire size and the extent of clonotype sharing between individuals. Leukapheresis yielded between about 0.9 and 9.5 billion PBMCs per donor. What the research found in general, with its limitations: The genetic and exposure-history diversity represented was limited by the small number of donors. Sampling was limited to blood, and TCR repertoires in tissue likely differ from TCR repertoires in blood. Based on pairwise subsampling, the degree of clonotype sharing among donors was expected to be affected by sequencing depth. Compared with non-shared clonotypes, clonotypes shared by all four sorted-subset donors had higher generation probabilities. Across a few donors, around 5% of naive CD4, more than 3% of naive CD8, approximately 2.5% of memory CD4, and roughly 0.4% of memory CD8 clonotypes were shared. Even with the large sequencing depth, rarefaction of the sorted-subset datasets indicated that sequencing was incomplete. Estimated clonotype richness was generally larger for naive than for memory subsets.

The donors were healthy, HIV-negative adults who had no recently reported acute infections or vaccinations. Every donor was a Caucasian adult living in Nashville, Tennessee, USA. CD4+ T cells were enriched by magnetic negative selection, after which naive cells were positively selected on CD45RA and the negative fraction was taken as the memory subset. After blood collection by leukapheresis, PBMCs were isolated using Ficoll-Histopaque density gradient centrifugation and then cryopreserved in the vapor phase of liquid nitrogen. Purity and quantity of every magnetically sorted T cell population were checked by analytical flow cytometry. Each sorted fraction had its genomic DNA isolated and then quantified by UV absorbance on a Nanodrop 2000c. TCR CDR3 regions were amplified from genomic DNA by multiplex PCR using the deep immunoSEQ assay. For each cell subset, the extracted genomic DNA was distributed evenly across all wells of several immunoSEQ 96-well plates, and each plate served as one replicate. For sorted subsets, about 200 ng genomic DNA, equal to tens of thousands of T cell genomes, was loaded into each replicate PCR. Purified libraries were measured with a Qubit 3.0 fluorometer, size-checked on a Bioanalyzer 2100, and measured again with the KAPA Library Quantification kit. Every immunoSEQ 96-well plate was sequenced on a dedicated single-read 150-cycle Illumina NextSeq 550 flow cell. The study's processing was this. Because the immunoSEQ output included only junctional sequences and no quality scores, the filtering could not be the same as the filtering used for full-length reads. Sequences were annotated with PyIR, a Python wrapper for IgBLAST v1.9, and V/J genes and CDR3 were assigned using IMGT germline references. Reads were removed for weak V/J assignments (E-value above 1e-6), missing CDR3, stop codons, out-of-frame junctions, or ambiguous translated residues. A V3J clonotype was defined by an identical inferred V gene, J gene, and CDR3 amino acid sequence. Percentage overlap between repertoires was calculated by dividing the number of shared unique clonotypes by the size of the smaller repertoire. RTK rarefaction, the Chao1 estimator, and Recon v2.1 estimates of unobserved clonotypes were used to assess repertoire richness. For all TCRbeta clonotypes obtained by the gDNA method from a few donors, generation probabilities were computed with OLGA. What TCRdb holds here is the immuneACCESS table cut down to in-frame rearrangements. Part of the clones is not present; checked against another copy, under half of the missing clones reflect an unresolved V gene, and the others are unexplained. The V and J calls and clone size are taken from that table; D and trimming were inferred from the DNA. For this sample the table gives some 2,500,000 clones, of which approximately 93% were detected only once. 0.36% of the sample lies in the top ten.

Inclusive of the bounding cysteine and phenylalanine, the CDR3 is 16 residues long. Only the CDR3 part of the read is kept: 48 bases, read in frame from the first base. Looking up the germline V gene yields CDR1 SGHVS and CDR2 FNYEAQ. V is pruned by 1 base and J by 6 bases, leaving 7 bases of the junction without a gene match. As regards this clone: Its cognate antigen has yet to be identified. No qualities accompany the bases; no much larger clone lies one base away.

This sequence uses TRBV7-6 and TRBJ2-1; TRBD2 fits 9 bases in the junction. This TCR was recovered from a man aged 18 to 30 in good health. Some clones in this sample may be carry-over from other donors' samples. Sequencing was carried out using naive CD4+ T cells from PBMCs. Taken with the paper, the label for cell subset or site translates to: CD45RA+ positively selected. The DNA sequence is given as TGTGCCAGCAGCTTAGTTGGGACTAGCCGGGCCAATGAGCAGTTCTTC. Its product reads: CASSLVGTSRANEQFF.